Below, one T cell receptor (beta chain) is given with its context. Its antigen is unknown. Base qualities are not at hand, and no much larger clone is one base apart. The germline V gene yields MDHEN for CDR1 and SYDVKM for CDR2. A distance of 12 bases separates the germline ends of V and J, which lose 7 bases and 0 bases respectively. The CDR3 runs 14 residues from the cysteine to the phenylalanine. Of all the DNA, just the CDR3 is kept, 42 bases in frame from base 1. TCRbeta CDR3 regions were amplified from genomic DNA by means of the immunoSEQ Assay, a bias-controlled multiplex PCR. The authors' analysis ran thus. The number of nucleated cells in each sample was estimated from the amplification of reference gene primers within the assay. To quantify the absolute abundance of each unique TCRbeta CDR3 rearrangement, sequence reads were collapsed and filtered. For each sample, productive Simpson clonality was calculated by taking the square root of Simpson's diversity index across productive rearrangements. The table was pulled from immuneACCESS by TCRdb, which kept in-frame rearrangements only. Such tables lose some clones; where checked, under half of the loss comes from unresolved V genes, and the rest has no known cause. That table supplies the V and J calls and clone size; D and trimming were determined from the DNA. For this sample there are approximately 210,000 clones; approximately 86% appear just once. The top ten clones comprise 0.55% to 0.75% of the sample.

This sample is drawn from a study of blood T cell repertoires in COVID-19 (dated by TCRdb to 2018 to 2020). The study in broad terms: Samples from collaborators originated in the United States, Italy and Spain and spanned both the acute and convalescent phases of COVID-19. Nearly every sample came with metadata listing a de-identified subject ID, COVID-19 status, age in years and sex. The prospective study material was composed of cDNA or gDNA derived from T cells, B-cell-depleted T cells, or PBMCs. The dataset comprised deeply sampled blood TCRbeta repertoires from subjects exposed to, actively infected with, or recovered from COVID-19. Where HLA class I and class II types were available, the types were taken from metadata supplied by the sample provider, not from assay-based typing. A freely available public database, intended as a resource for researchers studying the immune response to SARS-CoV-2, is where the repertoires were released. Samples were obtained from the ongoing ImmuneRACE study (first 160 participants) and from about 1,300 subjects provided by 6 global collaborators.

Whole blood was collected in K2EDTA tubes by collaborating institutions according to the institutions' own protocols. For TCRbeta analysis, collaborators shipped samples as frozen whole blood, isolated PBMCs, or DNA extracted from either of those sample types. On the study overall, not on this receptor specifically: Clinical and demographic metadata were provided uncurated, with the amount varying by source and participant.

Sequencing input: peripheral blood. The TCR sequence derives from a man between 40 and 49 years old with acute or convalescent COVID-19. The sequence is built from TRBV28 and TRBJ1-1; TRBD1 is a weak D gene call, 5 bases matching. The sequence in DNA is TGTGCCAGCACTCTGGGGGGAATGAACACTGAAGCTTTCTTT. It codes for CASTLGGMNTEAFF.